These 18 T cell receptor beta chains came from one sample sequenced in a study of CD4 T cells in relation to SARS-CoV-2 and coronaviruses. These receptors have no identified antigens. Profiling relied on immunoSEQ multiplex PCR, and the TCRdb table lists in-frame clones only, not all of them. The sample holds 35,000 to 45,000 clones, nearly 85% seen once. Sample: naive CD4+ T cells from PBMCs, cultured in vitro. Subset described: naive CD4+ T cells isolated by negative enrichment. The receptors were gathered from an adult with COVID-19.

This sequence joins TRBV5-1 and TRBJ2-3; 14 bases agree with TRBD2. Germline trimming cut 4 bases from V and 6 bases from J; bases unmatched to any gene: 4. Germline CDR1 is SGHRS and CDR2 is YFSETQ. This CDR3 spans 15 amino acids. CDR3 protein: CASSMGLAGADTQYF. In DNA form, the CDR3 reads TGCGCCAGCAGCATGGGACTAGCGGGAGCGGATACGCAGTATTTT.

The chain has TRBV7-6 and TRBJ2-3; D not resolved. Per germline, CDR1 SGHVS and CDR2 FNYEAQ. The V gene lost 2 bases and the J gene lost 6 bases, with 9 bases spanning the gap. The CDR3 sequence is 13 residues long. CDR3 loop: CASSLQLLDTQYF. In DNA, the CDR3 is TGTGCCAGCAGCTTACAACTCTTGGATACGCAGTATTTT.

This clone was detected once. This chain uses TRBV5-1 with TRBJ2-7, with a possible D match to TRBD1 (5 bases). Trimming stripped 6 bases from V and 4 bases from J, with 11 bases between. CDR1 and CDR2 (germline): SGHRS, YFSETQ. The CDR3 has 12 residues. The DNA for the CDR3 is TGCGCCAGCACAGAATCAGGGTACGAGCAGTACTTC. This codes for CASTESGYEQYF.

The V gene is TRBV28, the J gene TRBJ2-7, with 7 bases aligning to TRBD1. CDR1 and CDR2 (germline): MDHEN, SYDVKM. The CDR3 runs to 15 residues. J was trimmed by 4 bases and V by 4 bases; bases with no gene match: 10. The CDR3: CASSSTGTATYEQYF. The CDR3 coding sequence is TGTGCCAGCAGTTCTACCGGGACAGCGACGTACGAGCAGTACTTC.

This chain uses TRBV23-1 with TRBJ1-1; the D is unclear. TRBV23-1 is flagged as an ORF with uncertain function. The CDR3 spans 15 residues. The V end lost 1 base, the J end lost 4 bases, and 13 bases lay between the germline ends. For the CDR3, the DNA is TGCGCCAGCAGTCAATATAGTTGGAGAGGCACTGAAGCTTTCTTT. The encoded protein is CASSQYSWRGTEAFF.

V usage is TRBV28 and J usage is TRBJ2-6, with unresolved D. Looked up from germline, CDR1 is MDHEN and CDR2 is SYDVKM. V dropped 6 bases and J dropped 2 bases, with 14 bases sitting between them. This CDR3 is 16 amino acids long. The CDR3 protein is CASRSTGDPGANVLTF. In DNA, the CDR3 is TGTGCCAGCAGGTCTACTGGTGACCCTGGGGCCAACGTCCTGACTTTC.

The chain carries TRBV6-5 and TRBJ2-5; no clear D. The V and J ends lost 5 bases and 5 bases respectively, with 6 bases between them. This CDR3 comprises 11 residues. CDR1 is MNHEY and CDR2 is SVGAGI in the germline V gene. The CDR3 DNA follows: TGTGCCAGCAGTATCCTCGAGACCCAGTACTTC. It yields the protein CASSILETQYF.

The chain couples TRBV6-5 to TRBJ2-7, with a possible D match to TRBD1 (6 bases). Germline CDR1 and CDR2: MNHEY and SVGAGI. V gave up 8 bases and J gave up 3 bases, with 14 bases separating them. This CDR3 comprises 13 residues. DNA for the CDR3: TGTGCCAGCGGACTTCAGGACAGCTACGAGCAGTACTTC. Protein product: CASGLQDSYEQYF.

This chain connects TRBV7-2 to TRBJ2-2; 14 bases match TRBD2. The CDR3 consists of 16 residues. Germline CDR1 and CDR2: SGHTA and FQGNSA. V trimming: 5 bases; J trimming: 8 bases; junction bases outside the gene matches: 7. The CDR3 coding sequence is TGTGCCAGCAGCGGAGTGGGACTAGCGGGGGTTGGGGAGCTGTTTTTT. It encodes CASSGVGLAGVGELFF.

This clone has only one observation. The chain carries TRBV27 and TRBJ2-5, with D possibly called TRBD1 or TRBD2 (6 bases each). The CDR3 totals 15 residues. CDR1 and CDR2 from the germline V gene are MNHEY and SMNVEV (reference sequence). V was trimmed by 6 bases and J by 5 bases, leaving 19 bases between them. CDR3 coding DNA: TGTGCCAGCAGCCCCGGAGGGGGGAGGTATGAGACCCAGTACTTC. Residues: CASSPGGGRYETQYF.

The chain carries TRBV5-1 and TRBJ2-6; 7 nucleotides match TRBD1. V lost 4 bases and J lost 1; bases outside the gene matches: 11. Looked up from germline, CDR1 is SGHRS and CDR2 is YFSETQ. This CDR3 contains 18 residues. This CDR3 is CASSGWTGGESGANVLTF. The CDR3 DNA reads TGCGCCAGCAGCGGGTGGACAGGTGGGGAGTCTGGGGCCAACGTCCTGACTTTC.

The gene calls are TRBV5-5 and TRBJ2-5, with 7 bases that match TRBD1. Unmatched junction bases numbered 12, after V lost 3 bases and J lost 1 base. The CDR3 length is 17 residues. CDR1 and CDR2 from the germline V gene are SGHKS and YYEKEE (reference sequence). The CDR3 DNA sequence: TGTGCCAGCAGCTATTACCGGACAGGAGCGGCCCAAGAGACCCAGTACTTC. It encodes CASSYYRTGAAQETQYF.

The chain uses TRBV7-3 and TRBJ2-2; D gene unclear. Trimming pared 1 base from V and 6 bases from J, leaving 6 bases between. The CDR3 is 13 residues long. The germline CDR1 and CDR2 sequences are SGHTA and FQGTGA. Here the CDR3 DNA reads TGTGCCAGCAGCTTAAATTCAGCCGGGGAGCTGTTTTTT. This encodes CASSLNSAGELFF.

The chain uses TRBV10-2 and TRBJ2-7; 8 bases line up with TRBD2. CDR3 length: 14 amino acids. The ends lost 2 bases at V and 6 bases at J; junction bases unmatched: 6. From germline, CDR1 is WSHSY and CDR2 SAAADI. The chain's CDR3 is CASSETSGSREQYF. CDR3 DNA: TGCGCCAGCAGTGAGACTAGCGGATCTCGCGAGCAGTACTTC.

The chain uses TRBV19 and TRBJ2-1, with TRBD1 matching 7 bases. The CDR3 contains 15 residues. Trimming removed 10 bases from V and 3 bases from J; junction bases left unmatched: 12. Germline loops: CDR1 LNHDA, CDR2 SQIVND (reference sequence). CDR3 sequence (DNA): TGTGCCACCCGACAGGGAAGGGCGGACTACAATGAGCAGTTCTTC. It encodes CATRQGRADYNEQFF.

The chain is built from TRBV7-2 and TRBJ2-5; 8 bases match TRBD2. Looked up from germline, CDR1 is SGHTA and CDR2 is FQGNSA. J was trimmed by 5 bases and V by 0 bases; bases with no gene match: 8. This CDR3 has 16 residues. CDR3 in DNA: TGTGCCAGCAGCTTAGCTTTTGCGGGGGGTCGCGAGACCCAGTACTTC. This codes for CASSLAFAGGRETQYF.

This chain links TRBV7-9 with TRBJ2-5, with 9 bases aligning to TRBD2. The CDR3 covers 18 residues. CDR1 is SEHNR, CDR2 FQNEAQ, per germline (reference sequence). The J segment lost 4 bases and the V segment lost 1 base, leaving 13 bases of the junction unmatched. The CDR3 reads CASSLVGGLAGPPETQYF. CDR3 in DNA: TGTGCCAGCAGCTTAGTAGGAGGGCTAGCGGGGCCTCCAGAGACCCAGTACTTC.

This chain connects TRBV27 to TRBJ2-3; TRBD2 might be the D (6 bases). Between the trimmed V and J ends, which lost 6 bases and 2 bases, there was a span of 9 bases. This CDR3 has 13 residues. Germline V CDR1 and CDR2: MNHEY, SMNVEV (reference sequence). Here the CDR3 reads CASRERVTDTQYF. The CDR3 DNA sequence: TGTGCCAGCAGAGAGCGGGTCACAGATACGCAGTATTTT.